This record looks at one T cell receptor beta chain sequence and its context. Its antigen is undetermined. MiXCR, run by TCRdb on the 5' RACE reads, gives a single entry per CDR3 protein. The sample holds nearly 900,000 distinct CDR3 sequences; more than 9% are singletons and the top ten take around 1.5%. The sample comes from a study of identical twins. Findings of the study overall: The study found that models underestimated out-of-frame TCR alpha sharing in monozygotic twins.

The CDR3 totals 14 residues. Germline lookup yields CDR1 SQVTM and CDR2 ANQGSEA. Trimming shortened V by 3 bases and J by 3 bases, and 13 bases separated the two germline ends. This same sample was also taken into another study, of yellow fever vaccine responses in identical twins.

The V call is TRBV29-1, the J call TRBJ2-3; D is uncertain. Sequenced: PBMCs. The receptor comes from a woman aged 18 to 35 in good health. CDR3 sequence: CSVETGKGTDTQYF. The CDR3 DNA reads TGCAGCGTTGAGACTGGGAAAGGGACAGATACGCAGTATTTT.